This TCR beta chain was identified during a study of cytomegalovirus exposure and HLA in healthy donors. Study results and caveats: Reports described diagnosis of cytomegalovirus status by the classifier as highly specific and sensitive. In most subjects, TCR beta sequences reportedly gave accurate predictions of HLA-A and HLA-B alleles.

As regards this clone: Antigen: not known.

The PCR had 60 Vbeta and 13 Jbeta primers. Original processing methods: In a later analysis, of around 83 million unique beta chains, some 10 million appeared in at least two donors. Sequenced by immunoSEQ multiplex PCR; TCRdb stores in-frame clones only, minus some. The DNA was the basis for D and trimming; V, J and clone size are from that table. The sample records under 150,000 clones, roughly 80% being singletons. The CDR3 extends over 15 amino acids. Germline V gives CDR1 SGHRS, CDR2 YFSETQ. V dropped 0 bases and J dropped 1; count of bases not matched to a gene: 1. This clonotype was sampled from a woman between 40 and 50 years old in good health and CMV-seronegative. The chain employs TRBV5-1 and TRBJ2-5; TRBD1 matches 9 bases. The sample taken for sequencing was PBMCs. The CDR3 DNA sequence: TGCGCCAGCAGCTTGGCGACAGGGGGCCAAGAGACCCAGTACTTC. Residues: CASSLATGGQETQYF.